The 8 T cell receptor beta chains below were found in one sample sequenced in a study of CD8 T cells in ankylosing spondylitis. No antigen has been identified for these receptors. General study findings and limits: A motif in TCR beta, a set of fewer than ten highly homologous variants, appeared characteristic of ankylosing spondylitis blood.

MiXCR was run by TCRdb on the 5' RACE reads, yielding one entry per CDR3 protein. Of around 140,000 distinct CDR3 sequences listed, 15% to 20% are singletons. Input material: blood, either unsorted or a sorted T cell fraction (not recorded which). Receptors were obtained from a male donor with ankylosing spondylitis.

The chain recombines TRBV27 with TRBJ1-1, with D perhaps TRBD1 (6 bases). Trimming removed 5 bases from V and 3 bases from J, with 13 bases in between. The CDR3 is 14 residues long. CDR1 is MNHEY and CDR2 is SMNVEV in the germline V gene (reference sequence). The CDR3 region is CASSGGGEYTEAFF. CDR3 DNA: TGTGCCAGCAGTGGAGGGGGGGAGTACACTGAAGCTTTCTTT.

The chain links TRBV28 to TRBJ2-3; 7 positions agree with TRBD2. The V segment lost 7 bases and the J segment 3 bases; nucleotides outside the gene matches: 13. This CDR3 comprises 16 residues. Germline CDR1 MDHEN, CDR2 SYDVKM. CDR3 protein: CASINDWEGPTDTQYF. The CDR3 coding sequence is TGTGCCAGCATTAACGATTGGGAGGGCCCGACAGATACGCAGTATTTT.

The rearrangement uses TRBV20-1 and TRBJ1-2; TRBD1 agrees at 10 bases. Germline loops: CDR1 DFQATT, CDR2 SNEGSKA (reference sequence). This CDR3 has 14 amino acids. Trimming cost V 4 bases and J 5 bases; bases outside gene matches: 7. The CDR3 DNA reads TGCAGTGCTACGGCGGTGGGACAGGGGTATGGCTACACCTTC. Its translation is CSATAVGQGYGYTF.

The chain employs TRBV20-1 and TRBJ2-5, with a possible D match to TRBD2 (5 bases). Germline loops: CDR1 DFQATT, CDR2 SNEGSKA (reference sequence). CDR3 size: 15 residues. Trimming cost V 1 base and J 1 base, with 13 bases left between them. CDR3 nucleotides: TGCAGTGCTAGAGCTAAAGGGAGCTTCCAAGAGACCCAGTACTTC. It specifies CSARAKGSFQETQYF.

There are a few counts of this clonotype. The V call is TRBV12-3 or TRBV12-4, the J call TRBJ2-2, with D possibly matching TRBD1 (6 bases). The CDR3 is 17 amino acids. V lost 7 bases, J lost 6 bases, and 24 bases lay in between. The CDR3 nucleotides are TGTGCCAGCACCCCCCTGGGGGCAGGGGAAGGGGCCGGGGAGCTGTTTTTT. This gives the protein CASTPLGAGEGAGELFF.

This clonotype was observed at least ten times. V and J are TRBV29-1 and TRBJ2-5; D remains ambiguous. The CDR3 runs to 10 residues. Germline V gene data show CDR1 as SQVTM and CDR2 as ANQGSEA. Trimming pared 0 bases from V and 4 bases from J, leaving 0 bases between. The CDR3 DNA is TGCAGCGTTGAAGAAGAGACCCAGTACTTC. Amino acids: CSVEEETQYF.

This chain uses TRBV25-1 with TRBJ2-1; possibly TRBD2 for D (6 bases). The V and J ends lost 4 bases and 9 bases respectively, with 10 bases between them. CDR1 and CDR2 (germline): MGHDK, SYGVNS. This CDR3 region has 12 residues. The CDR3 DNA is TGTGCCAGCAGTGCCCAGGGAGGTGAGCAGTTCTTC. Its protein is CASSAQGGEQFF.

CDR3 in amino acids: CASAPTQGAYEQYF. The DNA for the CDR3 is TGTGCCAGCGCTCCTACACAGGGGGCGTACGAGCAGTACTTC. The V and J genes are TRBV19 and TRBJ2-7, with 9 bases aligning to TRBD1. CDR3 size: 14 residues. CDR1 is LNHDA and CDR2 is SQIVND in the germline V gene (reference sequence). The ends lost 9 bases at V and 4 bases at J; junction bases unmatched: 10.